This T cell receptor beta chain emerged from a study of technical replicates of blood from several donors. TCRdb's table, derived via immunoSEQ multiplex PCR, lists solely in-frame clones and lacks some. The table has about 62,000 clones, about 87% seen once. This clone was seen a single time. The ends lost 2 bases at V and 7 bases at J; junction bases unmatched: 4. Germline-derived CDR1 and CDR2 are SGHTA and FQGTGA. The CDR3 sequence is 14 residues long. Sequencing used PBMCs. The TCR originated in a human donor in good health. Some clones in this sample may be carry-over from other donors' samples. The chain combines TRBV7-3 with TRBJ2-1, with TRBD2 matching 8 bases. Written as DNA, the CDR3 is TGTGCCAGCAGCTTAGGCGGGAGGAGGAATGAGCAGTTCTTC. Translated, it gives CASSLGGRRNEQFF.